This is a list of T cell receptor beta chains from one sample in a study of chemoradiotherapy in HPV16-positive cancers. Method: immunoSEQ multiplex PCR; TCRdb's copy keeps in-frame clones and lacks some. The sample lists approximately 5,000 clones; about 67% were seen once. Sequenced here: tumor tissue, sampled from a patient who underwent chemoradiotherapy. These receptors were obtained from a human donor with HPV-associated anogenital cancer. Each CDR3 is given with its conserved first and last residue. Each record gives: D gene, clone size, J gene, V gene, CDR3 DNA, CDR3 protein. D genes are given only for firm matches. Expanded clones are given a class, and other clones once, few, many or no size at all.

D: TRBD1; size: NA; J: TRBJ1-1; V: TRBV11-2; DNA: TGTGCCAGCAGCCCTAGGGGGACAGGGCGGGTTACTGAAGCTTTCTTT; CDR3: CASSPRGTGRVTEAFF
D: NA; size: NA; J: TRBJ2-1; V: TRBV4-2; DNA: TGTGCCAGCAGCCAAGGAGATCGGGGATCTGAGCAGTTCTTC; CDR3: CASSQGDRGSEQFF
D: TRBD1; size: NA; J: TRBJ2-3; V: TRBV18; DNA: TGTGCCAGCTCACCCGGGACAGGAAGAGATACGCAGTATTTT; CDR3: CASSPGTGRDTQYF
D: NA; size: NA; J: TRBJ1-1; V: TRBV6-6; DNA: TGTGCCAGCAGTTGGGGTCGGGGGCGGACTGAAGCTTTCTTT; CDR3: CASSWGRGRTEAFF
D: TRBD1; size: NA; J: TRBJ2-7; V: TRBV19; DNA: TGTGCCAGTAGTATAAATCCGGACAGGGGCTACGAGCAGTACTTC; CDR3: CASSINPDRGYEQYF
D: NA; size: NA; J: TRBJ1-1; V: TRBV4-1; DNA: TGCGCCAGCAGCCAAGAGGGGGAGGCCACTGAAGCTTTCTTT; CDR3: CASSQEGEATEAFF
D: NA; size: NA; J: TRBJ2-7; V: TRBV7-9; DNA: TGTGCCAGCAGCTTATGGGGATCCTACGAGCAGTACTTC; CDR3: CASSLWGSYEQYF
D: TRBD2; size: NA; J: TRBJ2-5; V: TRBV11-1; DNA: TGTGCCAGCAGCTTAGGAAGCGGGACCTTTTGGGAGACCCAGTACTTC; CDR3: CASSLGSGTFWETQYF
D: NA; size: NA; J: TRBJ1-5; V: TRBV2; DNA: TGTGCCAGCAGTAACCCATGGGAGGGGGGCCATCAGCCCCAGCATTTT; CDR3: CASSNPWEGGHQPQHF
D: TRBD2; size: few; J: TRBJ2-7; V: TRBV13; DNA: TGTGCCAGCAGCCCCCCGGGACTAGCGGAGACCTACGAGCAGTACTTC; CDR3: CASSPPGLAETYEQYF
D: TRBD2; size: NA; J: TRBJ2-3; V: TRBV5-1; DNA: TGCGCCAGCAGCTGGGACGGGAGGGATACGCAGTATTTT; CDR3: CASSWDGRDTQYF
D: NA; size: NA; J: TRBJ2-2; V: TRBV9; DNA: TGTGCCAGCAGCGTAGTATCGGGGAACACCGGGGAGCTGTTTTTT; CDR3: CASSVVSGNTGELFF
D: TRBD2; size: NA; J: TRBJ2-3; V: TRBV9; DNA: TGTGCCAGCAGCCCCCGTGTGGCTAGCGGGAGCCCGGATACGCAGTATTTT; CDR3: CASSPRVASGSPDTQYF
D: NA; size: NA; J: TRBJ1-1; V: TRBV2; DNA: TGTGCCAGCAGTGAAAGGAGGCAGGGTTGGGCTTTCTTT; CDR3: CASSERRQGWAFF
D: NA; size: few; J: TRBJ1-5; V: TRBV2; DNA: TGTGCCAGCAGTTGGGAGAGCAATCAGCCCCAGCATTTT; CDR3: CASSWESNQPQHF
D: TRBD2; size: once; J: TRBJ2-1; V: TRBV6-6; DNA: TGTGCCAGCCGCGGGGGGCAGGAGCAGTTCTTC; CDR3: CASRGGQEQFF
D: TRBD1; size: NA; J: TRBJ2-2; V: TRBV6-1; DNA: TGTGCCAGCAGTGGCATACAGGGGCACACCGGGGAGCTGTTTTTT; CDR3: CASSGIQGHTGELFF